This T cell receptor beta chain derives from a study of T cells in Graves' hyperthyroidism and ophthalmopathy. Findings and caveats of the study: Most thyroid clonotypes that were expanded above 0.001 also turned up in blood.

This clonotype was recorded at least ten times. Its cognate antigen is unknown. TCR beta CDR3 regions were amplified from RNA transcripts. The study used the HTBI primer set for a first-round RT-PCR of the TCR CDR3. TCRdb itself ran the multiplex PCR reads through MiXCR, one entry per CDR3 protein. This sample has roughly 260,000 distinct CDR3 sequences, with about 14% found just once. Germline CDR1 and CDR2: SGHDT and YYEEEE. Trimming shortened V by 2 bases and J by 0 bases, and 15 bases separated the two germline ends. CDR3 length: 17 amino acids. Sequencing input: blood. The rearrangement links TRBV5-6 to TRBJ2-1, with D possibly matching TRBD1 (6 bases). This receptor was obtained from a woman in her thirties or forties with Graves' hyperthyroidism that later progressed to Graves' ophthalmopathy. The CDR3 reads CASSLGGIRSSYNEQFF. The CDR3, as DNA: TGTGCCAGCAGCTTAGGGGGAATCCGAAGCTCCTACAATGAGCAGTTCTTC.